This is a list of T cell receptor beta chains from one sample in a study of CD8 T cells in ankylosing spondylitis. In TCRdb, the 5' RACE reads were re-called with MiXCR into one record per CDR3 protein. The table shows around 540,000 distinct CDR3 sequences, with 10% to 15% occurring only once. Sequencing was carried out using blood, either unsorted or a sorted T cell fraction (not recorded which). The receptors shown here come from a male donor with ankylosing spondylitis. Each CDR3 is given without its conserved first and last residue. The D gene is left open where the match is weak.

d_gene	v_gene	j_gene	CDR3aa
.	TRBV7-9	TRBJ2-3	ASRRSGTDTQY
TRBD1	TRBV5-1	TRBJ1-2	ASSLFWAGGNGYT
.	TRBV3-1	TRBJ2-3	ASSHTGTAQDTQY
TRBD1	TRBV5-1	TRBJ1-1	ASSLEGQGANTEAF
TRBD2	TRBV20-1	TRBJ2-1	SARTSLHDNEQF
TRBD1	TRBV5-5	TRBJ1-5	ASSLGPGQGNQPQH
.	TRBV7-8	TRBJ1-4	ASGDLTNEKLF
.	TRBV6-1	TRBJ1-6	ASSVGGIDSPLH
.	TRBV3-1	TRBJ1-3	ASSQDGGSGNTIY
TRBD2	TRBV5-1	TRBJ2-1	ASSLRPSGTLDGF
TRBD2	TRBV11-2	TRBJ2-3	ASRWTSGTRTDTQY
TRBD2	TRBV12-3/TRBV12-4	TRBJ2-1	ASSFSGSVQNEQF
TRBD2	TRBV24-1	TRBJ2-1	ATVSTSRSYNEQF
.	TRBV10-2	TRBJ1-6	ASRTAPNSPLH
TRBD1	TRBV15	TRBJ1-2	ATSRDLRQGNYGYT
TRBD1	TRBV5-6	TRBJ2-1	ASSLVDRQGSYNEQF
.	TRBV5-4	TRBJ2-3	ASSPPIGSVGTDTQY
TRBD2	TRBV3-1	TRBJ2-1	ASSQSPGLAGDNEQF
TRBD1	TRBV7-2	TRBJ2-5	ASSPDRGWKETQY
TRBD1	TRBV7-2	TRBJ1-4	ASSSQGVPNEKLF
.	TRBV7-2	TRBJ2-1	ASSEDGNNEQF
TRBD1	TRBV20-1	TRBJ1-2	SASQGARDYGYT
TRBD2	TRBV29-1	TRBJ2-7	SVLSGISYEQY
.	TRBV11-3	TRBJ2-1	ASSSGLEGDEQF
TRBD2	TRBV4-2	TRBJ2-3	ASSQGQRGRTDTQY
TRBD1	TRBV20-1	TRBJ1-4	SAIETGGPGNEKLF
.	TRBV5-1	TRBJ2-7	ASSLAPSDRAYEQY
TRBD1	TRBV24-1	TRBJ2-1	ATSAPGGLSYEQF
.	TRBV3-1	TRBJ2-2	ASSQDMGITGELF
.	TRBV5-1	TRBJ2-7	ASRREYEQY
.	TRBV5-1	TRBJ2-1	ASSFVGSYQGKFYEQF
.	TRBV5-5	TRBJ1-5	ASSLAPDSQQPQH
.	TRBV6-6	TRBJ2-5	ASSYSGWETQY
.	TRBV14	TRBJ2-1	ASSRVGVSFNEQF
.	TRBV27	TRBJ2-3	ASKSEFTDTQY
.	TRBV5-1	TRBJ1-5	ASSPDSNNQPQH
TRBD1	TRBV28	TRBJ2-1	ASWTGSGISYNEQF
.	TRBV7-8	TRBJ2-3	ASSPRVTYSTDTQY
.	TRBV7-9	TRBJ1-2	ASSLAGQYGYT
.	TRBV20-1	TRBJ2-2	SASDRGSRNTGELF
.	TRBV5-1	TRBJ2-2	ASSSLGAGELF
.	TRBV20-1	TRBJ2-3	SASTSGADTQY
TRBD1	TRBV18	TRBJ1-6	ASSQGAGNSPLH
TRBD2	TRBV7-2	TRBJ2-1	ASSPGSGAGREQF
.	TRBV9	TRBJ2-7	ASSVGNVVDVEQY
TRBD1	TRBV29-1	TRBJ1-6	SVAMTGKDSPLH